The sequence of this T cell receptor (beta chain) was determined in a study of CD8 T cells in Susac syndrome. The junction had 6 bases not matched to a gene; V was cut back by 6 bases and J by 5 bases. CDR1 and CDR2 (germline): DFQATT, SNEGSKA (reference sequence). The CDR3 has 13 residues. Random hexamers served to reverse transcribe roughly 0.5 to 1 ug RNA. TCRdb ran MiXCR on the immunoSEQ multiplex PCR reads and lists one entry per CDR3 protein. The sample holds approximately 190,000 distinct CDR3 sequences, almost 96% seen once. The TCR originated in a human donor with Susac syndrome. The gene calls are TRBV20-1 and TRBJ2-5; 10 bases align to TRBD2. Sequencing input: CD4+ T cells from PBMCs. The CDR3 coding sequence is TGCAGTGCGGAGAGCGGGGGGGCTGAGACCCAGTACTTC. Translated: CSAESGGAETQYF.